This entry features one T cell receptor beta chain sequence. Germline CDR1 LNHDA, CDR2 SQIVND (reference sequence). The V gene end was trimmed by 3 bases and the J gene end by 2 bases; junction bases not matched to a gene: 4. This CDR3 spans 16 amino acids. Only in-frame clones appear in the TCRdb table, and some are missing; sequencing was by immunoSEQ multiplex PCR. Among around 25,000 clones listed, around 89% were seen once. This specimen comes from a study of blood T cell repertoires in COVID-19. Study summary: Samples taken during acute and convalescent COVID-19 were collected in the United States, Italy and Spain.

Sequencing input: peripheral blood. The source of this sequence is a woman in her fifties or sixties with active COVID-19. The chain combines TRBV19 with TRBJ2-2, with 9 bases identical to TRBD2. For the CDR3, the DNA is TGTGCCAGTAGTATGCGGGGGGGCAGTAACACCGGGGAGCTGTTTTTT. Encoded protein: CASSMRGGSNTGELFF.